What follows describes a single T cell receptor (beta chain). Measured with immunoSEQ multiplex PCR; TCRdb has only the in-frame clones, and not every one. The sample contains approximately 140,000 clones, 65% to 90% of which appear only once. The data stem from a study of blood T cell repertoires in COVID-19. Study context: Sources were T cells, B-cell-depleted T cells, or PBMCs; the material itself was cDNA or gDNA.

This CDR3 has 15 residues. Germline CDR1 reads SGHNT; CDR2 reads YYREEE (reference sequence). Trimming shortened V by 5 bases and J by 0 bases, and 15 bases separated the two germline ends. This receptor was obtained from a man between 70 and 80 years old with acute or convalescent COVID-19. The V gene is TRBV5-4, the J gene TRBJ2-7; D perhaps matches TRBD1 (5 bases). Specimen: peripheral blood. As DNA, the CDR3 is TGTGCCAGCAGTCCCGGACATCCTCTCTCCTACGAGCAGTACTTC. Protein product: CASSPGHPLSYEQYF.